The 18 T cell receptor beta chains given below trace back to one sample, sequenced in a study of blood T cell repertoires in COVID-19. The protocol was immunoSEQ multiplex PCR, while the TCRdb copy is restricted to in-frame clones and leaves out a portion. The table records about 110,000 clones, roughly 80% of them present only once. Sequenced: peripheral blood. These receptors originate from a human donor in a cohort sampled during active COVID-19.

The chain links TRBV3-1 (or the pseudogene TRBV3-2) to TRBJ2-1; D might be TRBD1 (6 bases). V dropped 4 bases and J dropped 15 bases, with 22 bases sitting between them. The CDR3 consists of 14 residues. In germline, CDR1 is LGHDT, CDR2 YNNKEL (reference sequence). This CDR3 is CASSRQGTGWRLFF. The DNA for the CDR3 is TGTGCCAGCAGCCGTCAGGGGACGGGATGGAGGCTGTTCTTC.

V usage is TRBV13 and J usage is TRBJ2-7; 7 positions agree with TRBD1. The CDR3 extends over 14 amino acids. V lost 5 bases, J lost 2 bases, and 6 bases stayed unmatched. Germline CDR1 PRHDT, CDR2 FYEKMQ (reference sequence). The CDR3 loop is CASSSRDSPYEQYF. CDR3 bases: TGTGCCAGCAGCAGCCGGGACAGTCCCTACGAGCAGTACTTC.

The J gene is TRBJ2-5, the V gene TRBV7-6; D is possibly TRBD2 (6 bases). Germline V CDR1 and CDR2: SGHVS, FNYEAQ. The CDR3 sequence is 16 residues long. Trimming took 1 base from V and 5 from J, leaving 17 bases between them. The CDR3 protein is CASSLDLRGAGETQYF. DNA for the CDR3: TGTGCCAGCAGCTTAGACCTCCGCGGGGCGGGGGAGACCCAGTACTTC.

The chain has TRBV24-1 and TRBJ1-1; 9 bases fit TRBD1. Germline values: CDR1 KGHDR, CDR2 SFDVKD. This CDR3 is 17 amino acids long. J lost 4 bases, V lost 10 bases, and 18 bases had no gene match. CDR3 amino acids: CATLRAGQGGESTEAFF. As DNA, the CDR3 is TGTGCCACACTCCGGGCGGGACAGGGTGGTGAGAGCACTGAAGCTTTCTTT.

The chain has TRBV19 and TRBJ2-1; possible D gene TRBD2, 6 bases. Germline V CDR1 and CDR2: LNHDA, SQIVND (reference sequence). The CDR3 is 14 amino acids. Trimming removed 3 bases at V and 4 bases at J, with 10 bases between. The CDR3 sequence: CASSISRGYNEQFF. The CDR3 DNA reads TGTGCCAGTAGTATCTCCCGGGGGTACAATGAGCAGTTCTTC.

The chain is built from TRBV2 and TRBJ1-6; D not certain. The CDR3 runs 15 residues. Trimming left V 3 bases short and J 10 bases short, with 16 bases between. Per the germline V gene, CDR1 is SNHLY and CDR2 is FYNNEI. This chain's CDR3 is CASSDVTGSRSPLHF. CDR3 in DNA: TGTGCCAGCAGTGATGTGACTGGAAGTCGGTCACCCCTCCACTTT.

The chain combines TRBV6-6 with TRBJ2-3; D is uncertain. CDR1 is MNHNY and CDR2 is SVGAGI in the germline V gene (reference sequence). The germline V and J ends were trimmed by 4 bases and 6 bases, with 14 bases remaining between them. CDR3 length: 14 residues. This chain's CDR3 is CASSSPMRLDTQYF. CDR3 nucleotide sequence: TGTGCCAGCAGTTCCCCAATGAGGTTGGATACGCAGTATTTT.

The chain recombines TRBV7-2 with TRBJ2-3; the match to TRBD2 covers 11 bases. Germline V gene lookup returns CDR1 SGHTA and CDR2 FQGNSA. The trim removed 6 bases at V and 5 bases at J, leaving 10 bases unmatched. There are 16 residues in the CDR3. The CDR3 nucleotides are TGTGCCAGCAGGCCCAGACTAGCGGGGCTTGAAGATACGCAGTATTTT. It encodes CASRPRLAGLEDTQYF.

Of note for this clone: The identical CDR3 is also encoded by other nucleotide sequences in the sample. The chain carries TRBV5-1 and TRBJ1-4, with 7 bases fitting TRBD1. CDR3 length: 15 amino acids. CDR1 is SGHRS, CDR2 YFSETQ, per germline. V lost 0 bases and J lost 3; bases outside the gene matches: 2. The CDR3 coding sequence is TGCGCCAGCAGCTTGGCCGGACAGGCTAATGAAAAACTGTTTTTT. Amino acids: CASSLAGQANEKLFF.

V is TRBV15 and J is TRBJ1-4; D perhaps matches TRBD1 (6 bases). The germline CDR1 and CDR2 sequences are LNHNV and YYDKDF (reference sequence). Trimming took 4 bases from V and 5 from J, leaving 11 bases between them. This CDR3 is 14 amino acids long. Here the CDR3 DNA reads TGTGCCACCAGCATCACAGGGTTAAATGAAAAACTGTTTTTT. Protein: CATSITGLNEKLFF. Full variable domain (rest looked up from reference TRBV15 and TRBJ1-4): DAMVIQNPRYQVTQFGKPVTLSCSQTLNHNVMYWYQQKSSQAPKLLFHYYDKDFNNEADTPDNFQSRRPNTSFCFLDIRSPGLGDTAMYLCATSITGLNEKLFFGSGTQLSVL.

The chain combines TRBV7-8 with TRBJ2-7, with D possibly being TRBD1 (6 bases). The CDR3 runs 16 residues. CDR1 and CDR2 (germline): SGHVS, FQNEAQ. V gave up 4 bases and J gave up 2 bases, with 18 bases separating them. The CDR3 nucleotides read TGTGCCAGCAGCTCACCCCGGGACACAGCCCCCTACGAGCAGTACTTC. It codes for CASSSPRDTAPYEQYF.

The chain employs TRBV24-1 and TRBJ2-2; 9 bases fit TRBD1. Per germline, CDR1 KGHDR and CDR2 SFDVKD. The V segment lost 7 bases and the J segment 4 bases; nucleotides outside the gene matches: 3. The CDR3 is 14 amino acids. CDR3 sequence: CATRDRGFTGELFF. In nucleotides, the CDR3 is TGTGCCACCAGGGACAGGGGATTCACCGGGGAGCTGTTTTTT.

The table lists this clone with a count of one. J is TRBJ2-2 and V is TRBV14; a possible D gene is TRBD1 (6 bases). V lost 4 bases to trimming and J lost 5 bases, with 17 bases between them. Germline lookup yields CDR1 SGHDN and CDR2 FVKESK. This CDR3 spans 16 amino acids. CDR3 in amino acids: CASSPSYTQGTGELFF. The CDR3 DNA sequence: TGTGCCAGCAGCCCAAGTTATACCCAGGGGACCGGGGAGCTGTTTTTT.

This chain uses TRBV2 with TRBJ1-6; D unresolved. Trimming removed 6 bases at V and 5 bases at J, with 14 bases between. The CDR3 sequence is 15 residues long. The V gene's germline CDR1 is SNHLY and CDR2 FYNNEI. In DNA, the CDR3 is TGTGCCAGCAGCGAGCGGGCCGTAAATAATTCACCCCTCCACTTT. This translates into CASSERAVNNSPLHF.

The chain employs TRBV6-1 and TRBJ1-1; D is possibly TRBD1 (5 bases). The CDR3 is made up of 14 amino acids. V lost 2 bases, J lost 4 bases, and 11 bases lay in between. In germline, CDR1 is MNHNS, CDR2 SASEGT. CDR3 DNA: TGTGCCAGCAGTGAATCGAGCAGGGCCACTGAAGCTTTCTTT. It yields the protein CASSESSRATEAFF.

V and J are TRBV12-3 or TRBV12-4 and TRBJ2-3; no clear D gene. V lost 2 bases, J lost 1 base, and 4 bases lay in between. The CDR3 runs to 13 residues. The chain's CDR3 is CASSLPGTDTQYF. The CDR3 nucleotides are TGTGCCAGCAGTTTACCCGGCACAGATACGCAGTATTTT.

The gene calls are TRBV5-4 and TRBJ1-4; 11 bases are shared with TRBD1. CDR1 is SGHNT and CDR2 is YYREEE in the germline V gene (reference sequence). The CDR3 has 16 residues. V shed 4 bases and J 0 bases; nucleotides not matched to a gene: 2. The CDR3 region has the DNA TGTGCCAGCAGCCGGGGACAGGGGGCAACTAATGAAAAACTGTTTTTT. Its translation is CASSRGQGATNEKLFF.

The chain carries TRBV9 and TRBJ2-1, with 11 bases that match TRBD2. Germline lookup yields CDR1 SGDLS and CDR2 YYNGEE. CDR3 length equals 13 residues. Unmatched junction bases numbered 3, after V lost 3 bases and J lost 10 bases. Written as DNA, the CDR3 is TGTGCCAGCAGCGCGACTAGCGGGACGGAGCAGTTCTTC. As protein: CASSATSGTEQFF. The complete variable domain, with remaining parts taken from reference TRBV9 and TRBJ2-1, reads DSGVTQTPKHLITATGQRVTLRCSPRSGDLSVYWYQQSLDQGLQFLIQYYNGEERAKGNILERFSAQQFPDLHSELNLSSLELGDSALYFCASSATSGTEQFFGPGTRLTVL.